Listed here are 32 T cell receptor beta chains from one sample, sequenced in a study of T cell repertoires in cytomegalovirus infection. MiXCR was run by TCRdb on the reads, yielding one entry per CDR3 protein. The data contain about 460,000 distinct CDR3 sequences, around 11% of them seen just once; the ten biggest clones take up around 9.6%. Input material: PBMCs. The receptors come from a human donor in good health (CMV status not recorded). Some clones in this sample may be carry-over from other donors' samples.

This clonotype occurred a few times. The chain recombines TRBV14 with TRBJ1-2; 10 bases are a match to TRBD1. This CDR3 contains 16 residues. Germline V gene lookup returns CDR1 SGHDN and CDR2 FVKESK. After removal of 6 bases from V and 4 bases from J, the junction contained 11 bases not matched to a gene. The CDR3 DNA reads TGTGCCAGCAGTCCGGGACAGGGGTTGGAACTCTATGGCTACACCTTC. It specifies CASSPGQGLELYGYTF.

This clonotype was detected ten times or more. V and J are TRBV11-2 and TRBJ1-2; D is uncertain. Trimming took 4 bases from V and 2 from J, leaving 8 bases between them. The CDR3 has 13 residues. Germline V CDR1 and CDR2: SGHAT, FQNNGV. CDR3 sequence reads: CASSSGWNYGYTF. The CDR3 bases are TGTGCCAGCAGCTCTGGGTGGAACTATGGCTACACCTTC.

The sample holds many counts of this clonotype. V is TRBV5-4 and J is TRBJ2-1; 10 nucleotides agree with TRBD2. J gave up 7 bases and V 3 bases, and 7 bases lay outside the gene matches. CDR1 SGHNT and CDR2 YYREEE come from the germline V gene (reference sequence). The CDR3 length is 15 residues. The chain's CDR3 is CASSYGLAEGNEQFF. The DNA for the CDR3 is TGTGCCAGCAGCTACGGACTAGCGGAAGGAAATGAGCAGTTCTTC.

This clonotype was observed at least ten times. The chain couples TRBV7-2 to TRBJ2-3, with D tentatively TRBD2 (5 bases). The ends were cut back, 3 bases at V and 4 bases at J, with 14 bases in the middle. The CDR3 sequence is 15 residues long. CDR1 is SGHTA, CDR2 FQGNSA, per germline. The CDR3 bases are TGTGCCAGCAGCTTCCGACTGGAGGCACCAGATACGCAGTATTTT. This gives the protein CASSFRLEAPDTQYF.

This clonotype was seen at least ten times. This chain connects TRBV5-1 to TRBJ2-1, with 7 bases aligning to TRBD2. The CDR3 contains 16 residues. The V segment lost 3 bases and the J segment 6 bases; nucleotides outside the gene matches: 12. Germline CDR1 and CDR2: SGHRS and YFSETQ. The CDR3 sequence: CASSSLGTGGGNEQFF. CDR3 coding DNA: TGCGCCAGCAGCTCCCTCGGGACGGGGGGAGGCAATGAGCAGTTCTTC.

CDR3 amino acids: CASSGSREQFF. CDR3 bases: TGTGCCAGCAGCGGATCGAGGGAGCAGTTCTTC. The rearrangement links TRBV9 to TRBJ2-1; D gene uncertain. Trimming removed 3 bases at V and 10 bases at J, with 8 bases between. The CDR3 has 11 amino acids. From germline, CDR1 is SGDLS and CDR2 YYNGEE.

This clonotype has ten or more counts. This sequence joins TRBV20-1 and TRBJ2-7; perhaps TRBD2 as D (6 bases). The V and J ends lost 2 bases and 0 bases respectively, with 17 bases between them. The CDR3 length is 16 residues. Germline CDR1 is DFQATT and CDR2 is SNEGSKA (reference sequence). In DNA, the CDR3 is TGCAGTGCTAGAAAGGATCGGGAGACAACCTCCTACGAGCAGTACTTC. Protein product: CSARKDRETTSYEQYF.

This clonotype was picked up many times. The CDR3 nucleotides are TGCGCCAGCAGCTGGGACAGGGCGGTGGACACTGAAGCTTTCTTT. Amino acids: CASSWDRAVDTEAFF. The chain joins TRBV4-1 to TRBJ1-1, with 9 positions matching TRBD1. The germline V gene encodes CDR1 MGHRA and CDR2 YSYEKL. Germline trimming cut 5 bases from V and 3 bases from J; bases unmatched to any gene: 7. The CDR3 loop spans 15 amino acids.

The chain couples TRBV7-9 to TRBJ2-1, with D uncertain. Germline CDR1 is SEHNR and CDR2 is FQNEAQ (reference sequence). The length of the CDR3 is 13 residues. V lost 5 bases to trimming and J lost 10 bases, with 15 bases between them. DNA for the CDR3: TGTGCCAGCAGCATCGACCGGCTAGAGGAGCAGTTCTTC. Residues: CASSIDRLEEQFF.

This clonotype was observed many times. The gene calls are TRBV10-3 and TRBJ2-5; D is tentatively TRBD1 or TRBD2 (5 bases each). This CDR3 region has 12 residues. V lost 4 bases and J 4 bases, leaving 7 bases between the germline ends. Germline assignment: CDR1 ENHRY and CDR2 SYGVKD. The CDR3 DNA follows: TGTGCCATCAGTGGGGACGGAGAGACCCAGTACTTC. Amino acids: CAISGDGETQYF.

This clonotype was detected only a few times. The chain recombines TRBV28 with TRBJ2-6, with TRBD1 matching 7 bases. Trimming at V came to 5 bases and at J to 5 bases, leaving 6 bases not matched to a gene. The germline V gene has CDR1 MDHEN and CDR2 SYDVKM. CDR3 size: 15 residues. The CDR3 reads CASSRGGAWANVLTF. Written as DNA, the CDR3 is TGTGCCAGCAGTCGAGGGGGCGCTTGGGCCAACGTCCTGACTTTC.

The table lists this clonotype with a few counts. J is TRBJ2-3 and V is TRBV5-4, with 9 bases fitting TRBD2. From germline, CDR1 is SGHNT and CDR2 YYREEE (reference sequence). This CDR3 region has 16 residues. The V gene end was trimmed by 0 bases and the J gene end by 2 bases; junction bases not matched to a gene: 4. The CDR3 nucleotides are TGTGCCAGCAGCTTGGTAGCGGGAGTTCCCACAGATACGCAGTATTTT. Amino acid sequence: CASSLVAGVPTDTQYF.

This clonotype showed up many times. The V call is TRBV10-3, the J call TRBJ2-1, with TRBD2 as a possible D gene (6 bases). Germline values: CDR1 ENHRY, CDR2 SYGVKD. CDR3 length equals 14 residues. The V end was cut by 2 bases, the J end by 7 bases, with 12 bases between. This CDR3 reads CAISEREIGNEQFF. For the CDR3, the DNA is TGTGCCATCAGTGAGCGGGAGATTGGGAATGAGCAGTTCTTC.

This clonotype was observed a handful of times. This sequence joins TRBV28 and TRBJ2-4; D perhaps matches TRBD2 (6 bases). Trimming removed 1 base at V and 0 bases at J, with 10 bases between. CDR3 length: 16 residues. Looked up from germline, CDR1 is MDHEN and CDR2 is SYDVKM. The DNA for the CDR3 is TGTGCCAGCAGTTTATCACTAGCTTTAGCCAAAAACATTCAGTACTTC. Protein: CASSLSLALAKNIQYF.

This clonotype was recorded at least ten times. The V and J genes are TRBV7-3 and TRBJ2-6, with no clear D. The CDR3 totals 15 residues. The germline CDR1 and CDR2 sequences are SGHTA and FQGTGA. V lost 2 bases to trimming and J lost 2 bases, with 7 bases between them. The CDR3 is CASSLAAAGANVLTF. CDR3 DNA: TGTGCCAGCAGCTTAGCGGCGGCTGGGGCCAACGTCCTGACTTTC.

This chain links TRBV18 with TRBJ2-2; 12 nucleotides align to TRBD2. Germline-derived CDR1 and CDR2 are KGHSH and LQKENI. The ends lost 4 bases at V and 4 bases at J; junction bases unmatched: 10. The CDR3 has 18 amino acids. This chain's CDR3 is CASSQVLAGGTGTGELFF. The CDR3, as DNA: TGTGCCAGCTCACAGGTACTAGCGGGAGGAACTGGCACCGGGGAGCTGTTTTTT.

This clonotype was seen more than once but under ten times. The chain has TRBV5-1 and TRBJ1-1, with 7 bases lining up with TRBD1. V dropped 3 bases and J dropped 5; count of bases not matched to a gene: 7. The CDR3 covers 14 residues. Germline assignment: CDR1 SGHRS and CDR2 YFSETQ. Written as DNA, the CDR3 is TGCGCCAGCAGCTCGGAAACAGGGGCTACTGAAGCTTTCTTT. It specifies CASSSETGATEAFF.

This clonotype was recorded a few times. The V gene is TRBV2, the J gene TRBJ1-5, with 7 bases matching TRBD1. CDR1 is SNHLY, CDR2 FYNNEI, per germline. The ends lost 6 bases at V and 7 bases at J; junction bases unmatched: 9. The CDR3 contains 14 residues. CDR3 sequence: CASSSQGDEQPQHF. CDR3 nucleotide sequence: TGTGCCAGCAGCTCGCAGGGGGATGAGCAGCCCCAGCATTTT.

This clonotype was observed at least ten times. The chain has TRBV19 and TRBJ2-7, with TRBD1 identical over 7 bases. Looked up from germline, CDR1 is LNHDA and CDR2 is SQIVND (reference sequence). The ends lost 3 bases at V and 4 bases at J; junction bases unmatched: 6. The CDR3 spans 14 residues. CDR3 nucleotides: TGTGCCAGTAGTATCGACGGGACAGTTTACGAGCAGTACTTC. Amino acids: CASSIDGTVYEQYF.

This clonotype was observed at least ten times. J is TRBJ2-1 and V is TRBV6-2 or TRBV6-3; TRBD2 matches 7 bases. With V trimmed by 6 bases and J by 8 bases, 16 bases remained unmatched. The germline CDR1 and CDR2 sequences are MNHEY and SVGEGT. This CDR3 is built from 16 residues. CDR3 sequence: CASSPSWGGSIDEQFF. In DNA, the CDR3 is TGTGCCAGCAGCCCAAGCTGGGGGGGGAGTATTGATGAGCAGTTCTTC.

This clonotype was detected ten times or more. Written as DNA, the CDR3 is TGTGCCAGCAGTGAAGCGGGGGAAAATTCACCCCTCCACTTT. This codes for CASSEAGENSPLHF. This rearrangement joins TRBV2 to TRBJ1-6, with TRBD1 as a possible D gene (5 bases). CDR1 is SNHLY, CDR2 FYNNEI, per germline. Trimming pared 0 bases from V and 7 bases from J, leaving 7 bases between. The CDR3 is 14 amino acids.

This clonotype appeared a few times. The chain couples TRBV3-1 to TRBJ1-1; no clear D. Trimming cost V 11 bases and J 4 bases, with 17 bases left between them. CDR1 and CDR2 (germline): LGHDT, YNNKEL (reference sequence). This CDR3 has 13 residues. CDR3 protein: CACAQVAGTEAFF. As DNA, the CDR3 is TGTGCCTGCGCGCAGGTGGCTGGCACTGAAGCTTTCTTT.

The gene calls are TRBV24-1 and TRBJ2-3, with a possible D match to TRBD1 (6 bases). This CDR3 comprises 13 residues. Per germline, CDR1 KGHDR and CDR2 SFDVKD. V was pared by 3 bases and J by 5 bases, with 8 bases between. The CDR3 nucleotides are TGTGCCACCAGTGATCAGGACAGAGATACGCAGTATTTT. Translating it yields CATSDQDRDTQYF.

This clonotype was recorded many times. The chain has TRBV7-2 and TRBJ1-1, with TRBD1 matching 8 bases. V dropped 6 bases and J dropped 7; count of bases not matched to a gene: 10. Germline V lookup: CDR1 SGHTA, CDR2 FQGNSA. The CDR3 length is 14 residues. CDR3 bases: TGTGCCAGCAGTCTAGATGGACAGGGCCGTGAAGCTTTCTTT. Its protein product is CASSLDGQGREAFF.

At least ten counts were recorded for this clonotype. The CDR3 sequence: CASSQDRSAGPYNEQFF. CDR3 DNA: TGTGCCAGCAGCCAAGATCGGTCAGCGGGACCCTACAATGAGCAGTTCTTC. The chain is built from TRBV14 and TRBJ2-1, with 7 positions matching TRBD2. Germline V gives CDR1 SGHDN, CDR2 FVKESK. Unmatched junction bases numbered 7, after V lost 0 bases and J lost 2 bases. The CDR3 is 17 amino acids.

This clonotype was counted ten times or more. The chain is built from TRBV6-4 and TRBJ1-5, with D unresolved. V was cut by 4 bases and J by 4 bases, with 8 bases left in between. Germline V gene data show CDR1 as MRHNA and CDR2 as SNTAGT. CDR3 length: 13 residues. In DNA form, the CDR3 reads TGTGCCAGCAGTGCGTCTGGGAATCAGCCCCAGCATTTT. The encoded protein is CASSASGNQPQHF.

This clonotype has a handful of counts. The chain links TRBV20-1 to TRBJ1-2; 10 bases match TRBD1. The ends lost 8 bases at V and 2 bases at J; junction bases unmatched: 11. The CDR3 totals 15 residues. Germline V gene data show CDR1 as DFQATT and CDR2 as SNEGSKA (reference sequence). This CDR3 is CSSFGQGVSNYGYTF. The CDR3 DNA is TGCAGTTCTTTCGGACAGGGGGTATCCAACTATGGCTACACCTTC.

This clonotype was found a few times. This sequence joins TRBV19 and TRBJ2-1; D unresolved. The CDR3 has 14 amino acids. CDR1 is LNHDA and CDR2 is SQIVND in the germline V gene (reference sequence). V was shortened by 6 bases and J by 5 bases, with 14 bases between the two germline ends. CDR3 sequence: CASSSGLNHNEQFF. CDR3 nucleotides: TGTGCCAGTAGCTCAGGCTTAAATCACAATGAGCAGTTCTTC.

The chain recombines TRBV5-1 with TRBJ1-1, with D unresolved. Between the trimmed V and J ends, which lost 0 bases and 6 bases, there was a span of 12 bases. In germline, CDR1 is SGHRS, CDR2 YFSETQ. The CDR3 length is 14 residues. CDR3 nucleotide sequence: TGCGCCAGCAGCTTGGGCCCCCCGGCGGCTGAAGCTTTCTTT. Translation: CASSLGPPAAEAFF.

The chain is built from TRBV7-2 and TRBJ2-7, with D perhaps being TRBD1 or TRBD2 (6 bases each). The germline CDR1 and CDR2 sequences are SGHTA and FQGNSA. CDR3 length equals 13 residues. Trimming removed 3 bases from V and 7 bases from J, with 13 bases in between. The CDR3 DNA sequence: TGTGCCAGCAGCTTCGGGGGCCTTGGGGAGCAGTACTTC. This translates into CASSFGGLGEQYF.

This clonotype was seen only a few times. The rearrangement uses TRBV18 and TRBJ2-3; D possibly corresponds to TRBD2 (5 bases). The CDR3 sequence is 15 residues long. Deletions cut 2 bases from V and 2 bases from J, with 11 bases between. CDR1 KGHSH and CDR2 LQKENI come from the germline V gene. CDR3 coding DNA: TGTGCCAGCTCACCAGGTACTAGATCCACAGATACGCAGTATTTT. Translated, it gives CASSPGTRSTDTQYF.

This clonotype was counted ten times or more. The chain carries TRBV20-1 and TRBJ1-1; a possible D gene is TRBD1 (5 bases). From germline, CDR1 is DFQATT and CDR2 SNEGSKA (reference sequence). Trimming took off 2 bases at V and 1 base at J, with 11 bases between the two ends. CDR3 length: 14 amino acids. This CDR3 is CSARRGAGNTEAFF. DNA for the CDR3: TGCAGTGCTAGACGAGGGGCCGGGAACACTGAAGCTTTCTTT.